The T cell receptor beta chain described here comes from a study of blood T cell repertoires in COVID-19. On the study more broadly: PBMCs, B-cell-depleted T cells, or T cells provided the cDNA or gDNA that made up the material.

The CDR3 has 15 amino acids. Per the germline V gene, CDR1 is SGHRS and CDR2 is YFSETQ. V trimming: 4 bases; J trimming: 6 bases; junction bases outside the gene matches: 6. The authors' processing: Researchers report that nucleated cell counts were estimated from reference gene primer amplification. Clones were read by immunoSEQ multiplex PCR, and TCRdb kept only the in-frame ones, dropping some. D and trimming come from the DNA, and the V and J calls and clone size come from that table. The table shows 300,000 to 350,000 clones, with roughly 88% occurring only once. The receptor was derived from a woman under 40 with COVID-19, enrolled during active disease. This rearrangement joins TRBV5-1 to TRBJ2-1, with 11 bases aligning to TRBD2. Material for sequencing was peripheral blood. The chain's CDR3 is CASSPVAGGVNEQFF. Written as DNA, the CDR3 is TGCGCCAGCAGCCCAGTAGCGGGAGGGGTCAATGAGCAGTTCTTC.